The 21 T cell receptor beta chains listed next were all sequenced from one sample in a study of glioma-infiltrating T cells after dendritic cell vaccination. Here immunoSEQ multiplex PCR was the method, and the copy in TCRdb shows in-frame clones only, minus some. The sample lists 110,000 or so clones, 90% occurring once. The time point here: after dendritic cell vaccination, including at tumor progression/relapse. Sequenced here: blood, sampled after dendritic cell vaccination. These TCRs come from a human donor with glioblastoma.

Notes on this clone: Within the sample, other DNA sequences also encode this same CDR3. The chain is built from TRBV2 and TRBJ1-2; 7 positions agree with TRBD1. The CDR3 length is 12 residues. Germline V lookup: CDR1 SNHLY, CDR2 FYNNEI. V was clipped by 5 bases and J by 6 bases; unmatched bases: 3. The CDR3 nucleotides read TGTGCCAGCAGTCGACAGGGAGATGGCTACACCTTC. Protein sequence: CASSRQGDGYTF.

The chain couples TRBV4-1 to TRBJ1-5; D may be TRBD1 (6 bases). The germline V gene encodes CDR1 MGHRA and CDR2 YSYEKL. V lost 6 bases to trimming and J lost 5 bases, with 14 bases between them. The CDR3 is 14 residues long. CDR3 DNA sequence: TGCGCCAGCAGTCTACAGGGTAACGATCAGCCCCAGCATTTT. The encoded protein is CASSLQGNDQPQHF.

The V gene is TRBV25-1, the J gene TRBJ1-5; tentatively, D is TRBD1 (5 bases). The CDR3 runs to 15 residues. Germline values: CDR1 MGHDK, CDR2 SYGVNS. The germline V and J ends were trimmed by 3 bases and 1 base, with 10 bases remaining between them. The CDR3 here is CASSDSGESNQPQHF. As DNA, the CDR3 is TGTGCCAGCAGTGATTCGGGGGAGAGCAATCAGCCCCAGCATTTT.

The CDR3 sequence: CASSLWGGRDEQYF. The DNA of the CDR3 is TGTGCCAGCAGTTTATGGGGGGGCAGGGACGAGCAGTACTTC. The V and J genes are TRBV27 and TRBJ2-7; possible D gene TRBD2, 7 bases. Trimming cost V 1 base and J 5 bases, with 12 bases left between them. The CDR3 is 14 residues long. CDR1 is MNHEY and CDR2 is SMNVEV in the germline V gene (reference sequence).

This chain uses TRBV19 with TRBJ2-3; D may be TRBD1 (5 bases). Trimming shortened V by 1 base and J by 6 bases, and 8 bases separated the two germline ends. Germline V gene sequence: CDR1 LNHDA, CDR2 SQIVND (reference sequence). The CDR3 extends over 13 amino acids. The CDR3 here is CASSIGGADTQYF. The CDR3 nucleotides read TGTGCCAGTAGTATAGGGGGCGCGGATACGCAGTATTTT.

V gene TRBV18 combines with J gene TRBJ1-1; D possibly corresponds to TRBD1 (6 bases). The germline V gene has CDR1 KGHSH and CDR2 LQKENI. Deletions cut 2 bases from V and 1 base from J, with 8 bases between. This CDR3 has 14 amino acids. The CDR3 region has the DNA TGTGCCAGCTCACCAAAAGGGGGGAACACTGAAGCTTTCTTT. Translating gives CASSPKGGNTEAFF.

The chain couples TRBV10-3 to TRBJ1-1; no clear D gene. Looked up from germline, CDR1 is ENHRY and CDR2 is SYGVKD. Trimming pared 3 bases from V and 0 bases from J, leaving 5 bases between. The length of the CDR3 is 13 residues. The CDR3 DNA is TGTGCCATCAGTGAAATAATGAACACTGAAGCTTTCTTT. This gives the protein CAISEIMNTEAFF.

CDR3 residues: CASGQGTGSYEQYF. CDR3 nucleotide sequence: TGTGCCAGCGGGCAAGGGACAGGCTCCTACGAGCAGTACTTC. This chain joins TRBV5-6 and TRBJ2-7; 8 bases match TRBD1. The CDR3 is 14 residues long. The germline V gene encodes CDR1 SGHDT and CDR2 YYEEEE. The J segment lost 0 bases and the V segment lost 7 bases, leaving 6 bases of the junction unmatched.

The chain is built from TRBV4-1 and TRBJ2-5; 7 positions agree with TRBD2. The length of the CDR3 is 16 residues. Per the germline V gene, CDR1 is MGHRA and CDR2 is YSYEKL. V was clipped by 4 bases and J by 1 base; unmatched bases: 9. CDR3 amino acids: CASSPVPAGVQETQYF. The CDR3, as DNA: TGCGCCAGCAGCCCCGTTCCGGCGGGGGTCCAAGAGACCCAGTACTTC.

This rearrangement joins TRBV4-1 to TRBJ2-3, with D perhaps matching TRBD2 (5 bases). V was clipped by 5 bases and J by 0 bases, with 15 bases between them. The V gene's germline CDR1 is MGHRA and CDR2 YSYEKL. This CDR3 comprises 16 residues. The CDR3 region is CASSTRERTSTDTQYF. DNA for the CDR3: TGCGCCAGCAGCACTAGGGAGAGGACTAGCACAGATACGCAGTATTTT.

CDR3 nucleotides: TGTGCCAGCAGCCGAGGGTGGGCTAATGAAAAACTGTTTTTT. This gives the protein CASSRGWANEKLFF. The chain recombines TRBV7-2 with TRBJ1-4; D gene uncertain. The CDR3 sequence is 14 residues long. CDR1 is SGHTA, CDR2 FQGNSA, per germline. V was trimmed by 5 bases and J by 3 bases, leaving 10 bases between them.

This clone appeared a few times. The chain uses TRBV10-3 and TRBJ2-1, with 9 bases that match TRBD1. This CDR3 is built from 15 residues. Germline-derived CDR1 and CDR2 are ENHRY and SYGVKD. V trimming: 1 base; J trimming: 4 bases; junction bases outside the gene matches: 2. CDR3 in DNA: TGTGCCATCAGTGAGTGGGACAGGGTTTACAATGAGCAGTTCTTC. Translating it yields CAISEWDRVYNEQFF.

The chain's CDR3 is CASSGGQGPYNEQFF. The CDR3 DNA is TGTGCCAGCAGCGGGGGACAGGGACCCTACAATGAGCAGTTCTTC. This chain uses TRBV9 with TRBJ2-1; 9 bases line up with TRBD1. This CDR3 comprises 15 residues. Losses at the gene ends were 3 bases for V and 2 bases for J; bases not matched to a gene: 3. The germline CDR1 and CDR2 sequences are SGDLS and YYNGEE.

The chain is built from TRBV9 and TRBJ1-5; TRBD1 matches 8 bases. The germline gives CDR1 SGDLS, CDR2 YYNGEE. This CDR3 contains 15 residues. The V gene end was trimmed by 2 bases and the J gene end by 4 bases; junction bases not matched to a gene: 5. The DNA of the CDR3 is TGTGCCAGCAGCGTCGGACAGGGTGTAAATCAGCCCCAGCATTTT. Its translation: CASSVGQGVNQPQHF.

The chain employs TRBV15 and TRBJ2-7; TRBD2 agrees at 10 bases. Germline CDR1 reads LNHNV; CDR2 reads YYDKDF (reference sequence). The CDR3 loop spans 15 amino acids. V lost 3 bases to trimming and J lost 3 bases; unmatched junction nucleotides: 5. The chain's CDR3 is CATSSQTSGVYEQYF. The CDR3 DNA sequence: TGTGCCACCAGCAGTCAAACTAGCGGGGTCTACGAGCAGTACTTC. Filled out from reference TRBV15 and TRBJ2-7, the complete variable domain reads DAMVIQNPRYQVTQFGKPVTLSCSQTLNHNVMYWYQQKSSQAPKLLFHYYDKDFNNEADTPDNFQSRRPNTSFCFLDIRSPGLGDTAMYLCATSSQTSGVYEQYFGPGTRLTVT.

This clone was seen only once. This sample also contains other DNA sequences that code for the same CDR3. Here the CDR3 DNA reads TGTGCCAGCTCACCACAGGGGGCCTATGGCTACACCTTC. It yields the protein CASSPQGAYGYTF. The chain is built from TRBV18 and TRBJ1-2; 7 bases fit TRBD1. Germline CDR1 is KGHSH and CDR2 is LQKENI. The CDR3 has 13 amino acids. After removal of 1 base from V and 4 bases from J, the junction contained 0 bases not matched to a gene. Complete variable domain (other parts from reference TRBV18 and TRBJ1-2): NAGVMQNPRHLVRRRGQEARLRCSPMKGHSHVYWYRQLPEEGLKFMVYLQKENIIDESGMPKERFSAEFPKEGPSILRIQQVVRGDSAAYFCASSPQGAYGYTFGSGTRLTVV.

The V gene is TRBV7-8, the J gene TRBJ2-3; TRBD2 matches 11 bases. V was pared by 2 bases and J by 6 bases, with 4 bases of the junction left unmatched. Germline V gene data show CDR1 as SGHVS and CDR2 as FQNEAQ. The CDR3 sequence is 15 residues long. CDR3 protein: CASSLPGTSGDTQYF. DNA for the CDR3: TGTGCCAGCAGCTTACCCGGGACTAGCGGCGATACGCAGTATTTT.

This chain connects TRBV5-4 to TRBJ2-7; D is perhaps TRBD1 (5 bases). Trimming took off 5 bases at V and 1 base at J, with 13 bases between the two ends. This CDR3 has 14 amino acids. Germline values: CDR1 SGHNT, CDR2 YYREEE (reference sequence). Here the CDR3 reads CASSRGQISYEQYF. CDR3 coding DNA: TGTGCCAGCAGTCGTGGACAAATATCCTACGAGCAGTACTTC.

The chain has TRBV5-4 and TRBJ2-2; TRBD2 agrees at 10 bases. The V gene's germline CDR1 is SGHNT and CDR2 YYREEE (reference sequence). J gave up 2 bases and V 0 bases, and 1 base lay outside the gene matches. The CDR3 loop spans 16 amino acids. CDR3 residues: CASSLGLAGNTGELFF. CDR3 in DNA: TGTGCCAGCAGCTTGGGACTAGCGGGTAACACCGGGGAGCTGTTTTTT.

This clone has more than one count but fewer than ten. The genes are TRBV6-1 and TRBJ2-1; 8 bases fit TRBD1. Germline trimming cut 4 bases from V and 4 bases from J; bases unmatched to any gene: 3. Germline CDR1 and CDR2: MNHNS and SASEGT. CDR3 length: 14 amino acids. This chain's CDR3 is CASSAGQEYNEQFF. The CDR3 DNA follows: TGTGCCAGCAGTGCGGGACAGGAGTACAATGAGCAGTTCTTC.

This chain uses TRBV9 with TRBJ2-1; 9 bases match TRBD1. Germline CDR1 is SGDLS and CDR2 is YYNGEE. The CDR3 is 15 residues long. V dropped 0 bases and J dropped 8; count of bases not matched to a gene: 6. The CDR3 DNA sequence: TGTGCCAGCAGCGTAGGGGGGACAGGGAAATATGAGCAGTTCTTC. This translates into CASSVGGTGKYEQFF.